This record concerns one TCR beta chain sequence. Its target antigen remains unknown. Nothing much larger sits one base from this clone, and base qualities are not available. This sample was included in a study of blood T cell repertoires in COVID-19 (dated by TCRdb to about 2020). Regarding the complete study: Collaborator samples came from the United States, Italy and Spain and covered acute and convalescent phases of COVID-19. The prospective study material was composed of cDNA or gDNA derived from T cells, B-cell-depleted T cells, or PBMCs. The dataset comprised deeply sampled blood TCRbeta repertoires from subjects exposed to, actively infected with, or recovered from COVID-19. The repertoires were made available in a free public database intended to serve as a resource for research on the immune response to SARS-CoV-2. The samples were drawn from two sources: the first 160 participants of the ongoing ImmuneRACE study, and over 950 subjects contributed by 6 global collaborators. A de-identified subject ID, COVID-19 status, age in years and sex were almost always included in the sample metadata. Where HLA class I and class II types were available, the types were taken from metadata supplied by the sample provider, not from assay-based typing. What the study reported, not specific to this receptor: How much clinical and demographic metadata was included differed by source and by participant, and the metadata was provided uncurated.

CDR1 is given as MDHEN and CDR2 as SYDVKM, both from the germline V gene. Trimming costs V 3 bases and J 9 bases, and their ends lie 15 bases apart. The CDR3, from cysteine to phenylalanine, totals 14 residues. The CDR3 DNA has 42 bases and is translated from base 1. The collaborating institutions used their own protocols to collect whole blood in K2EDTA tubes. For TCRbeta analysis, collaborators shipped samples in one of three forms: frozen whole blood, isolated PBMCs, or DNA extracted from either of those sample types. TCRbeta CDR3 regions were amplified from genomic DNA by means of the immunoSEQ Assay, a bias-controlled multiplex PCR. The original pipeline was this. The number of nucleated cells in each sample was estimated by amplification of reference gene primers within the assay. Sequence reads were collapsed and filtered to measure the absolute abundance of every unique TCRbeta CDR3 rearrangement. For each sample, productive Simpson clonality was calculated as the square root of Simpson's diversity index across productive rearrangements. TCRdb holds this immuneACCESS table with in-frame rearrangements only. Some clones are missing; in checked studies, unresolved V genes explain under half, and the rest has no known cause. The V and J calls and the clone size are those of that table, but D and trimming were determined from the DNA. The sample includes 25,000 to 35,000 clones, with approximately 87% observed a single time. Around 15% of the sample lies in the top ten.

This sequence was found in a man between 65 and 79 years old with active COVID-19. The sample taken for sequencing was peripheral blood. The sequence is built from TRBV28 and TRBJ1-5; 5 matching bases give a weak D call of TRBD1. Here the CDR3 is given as CASSFPRAGGPQHF. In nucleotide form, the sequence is TGTGCCAGCAGTTTCCCCCGGGCGGGGGGGCCCCAGCATTTT.